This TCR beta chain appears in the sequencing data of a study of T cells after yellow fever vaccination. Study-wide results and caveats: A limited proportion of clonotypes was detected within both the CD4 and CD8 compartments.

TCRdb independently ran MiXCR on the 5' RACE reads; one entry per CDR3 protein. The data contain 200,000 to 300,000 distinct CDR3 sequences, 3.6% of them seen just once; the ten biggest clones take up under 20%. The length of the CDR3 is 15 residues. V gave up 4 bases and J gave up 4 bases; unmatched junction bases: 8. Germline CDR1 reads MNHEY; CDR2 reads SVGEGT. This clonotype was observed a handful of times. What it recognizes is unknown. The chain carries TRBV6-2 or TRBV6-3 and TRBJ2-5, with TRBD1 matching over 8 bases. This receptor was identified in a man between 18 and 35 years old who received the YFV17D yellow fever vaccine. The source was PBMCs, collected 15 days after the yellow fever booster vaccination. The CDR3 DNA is TGTGCCAGCAGTTCTTACGGACAGGGAGGAGAGACCCAGTACTTC. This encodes CASSSYGQGGETQYF.